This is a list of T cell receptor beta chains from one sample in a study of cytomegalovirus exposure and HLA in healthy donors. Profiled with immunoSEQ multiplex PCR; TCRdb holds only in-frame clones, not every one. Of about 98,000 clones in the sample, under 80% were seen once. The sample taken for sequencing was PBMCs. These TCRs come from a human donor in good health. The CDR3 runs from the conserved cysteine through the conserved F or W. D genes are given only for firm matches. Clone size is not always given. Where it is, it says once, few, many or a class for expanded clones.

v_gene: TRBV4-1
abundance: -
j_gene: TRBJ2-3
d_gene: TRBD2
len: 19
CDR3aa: CASSQDSSSGGVYTDTQYF
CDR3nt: TGCGCCAGCAGCCAAGATTCGTCTAGCGGGGGAGTTTACACAGATACGCAGTATTTT

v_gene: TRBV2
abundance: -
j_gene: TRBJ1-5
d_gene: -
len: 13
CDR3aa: CASRARGSGPQHF
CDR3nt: TGTGCCAGCAGGGCCCGGGGGTCCGGCCCCCAGCATTTT

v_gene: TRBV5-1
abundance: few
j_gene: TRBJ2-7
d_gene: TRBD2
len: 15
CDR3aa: CASSSSLAGIHEQYF
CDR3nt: TGCGCCAGCAGCTCCAGTCTAGCGGGGATCCACGAGCAGTACTTC

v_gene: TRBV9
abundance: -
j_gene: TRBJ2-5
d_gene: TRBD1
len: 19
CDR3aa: CASSVVKGTGEGIQETQYF
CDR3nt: TGTGCCAGCAGCGTAGTGAAAGGGACAGGAGAAGGAATCCAAGAGACCCAGTACTTC

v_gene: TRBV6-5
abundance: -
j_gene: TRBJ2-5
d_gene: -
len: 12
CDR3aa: CASSSQGLVQYF
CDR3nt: TGTGCCAGCAGTTCCCAAGGACTGGTCCAGTACTTC

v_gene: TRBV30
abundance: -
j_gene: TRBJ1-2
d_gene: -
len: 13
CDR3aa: CAGSKRGDYGYTF
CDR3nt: TGTGCCGGATCAAAAAGGGGCGACTATGGCTACACCTTC

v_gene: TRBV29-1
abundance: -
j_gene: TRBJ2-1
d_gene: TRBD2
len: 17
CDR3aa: CSAGTSGRVFSYNEQFF
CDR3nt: TGCAGCGCTGGGACTAGCGGGAGAGTATTTTCCTACAATGAGCAGTTCTTC

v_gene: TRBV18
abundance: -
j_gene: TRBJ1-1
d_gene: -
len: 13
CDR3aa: CASSRHENTEAFF
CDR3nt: TGTGCCAGCTCACGACATGAGAACACTGAAGCTTTCTTT

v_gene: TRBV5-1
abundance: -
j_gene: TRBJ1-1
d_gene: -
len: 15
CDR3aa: CASSPEFGDGTEAFF
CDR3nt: TGCGCCAGCAGCCCGGAATTCGGAGACGGGACTGAAGCTTTCTTT

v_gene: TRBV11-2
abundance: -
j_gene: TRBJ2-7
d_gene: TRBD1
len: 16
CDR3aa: CASSLRPGTGYYEQYF
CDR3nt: TGTGCCAGCAGCCTAAGGCCGGGGACAGGGTACTACGAGCAGTACTTC

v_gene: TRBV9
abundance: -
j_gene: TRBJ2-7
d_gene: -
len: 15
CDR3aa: CASSVDPGHNYEQYF
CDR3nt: TGTGCCAGCAGCGTAGATCCGGGACACAACTACGAGCAGTACTTC

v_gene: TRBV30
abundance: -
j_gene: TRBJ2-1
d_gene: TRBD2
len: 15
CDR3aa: CAWSVFLAGDNEQFF
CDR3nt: TGTGCCTGGAGTGTTTTCCTAGCGGGAGACAATGAGCAGTTCTTC

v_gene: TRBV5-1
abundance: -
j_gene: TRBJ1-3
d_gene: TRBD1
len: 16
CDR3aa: CASSLVPNRGGNTIYF
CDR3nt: TGCGCCAGCAGCTTGGTCCCAAACAGGGGAGGAAACACCATATATTTT

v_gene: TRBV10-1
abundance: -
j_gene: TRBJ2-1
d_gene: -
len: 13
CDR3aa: CASSEDNYNEQFF
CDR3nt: TGCGCCAGCAGTGAGGACAACTACAATGAGCAGTTCTTC

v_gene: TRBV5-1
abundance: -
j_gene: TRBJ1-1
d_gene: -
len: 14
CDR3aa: CASSLRQVNTEAFF
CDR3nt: TGCGCCAGCAGCTTGAGGCAGGTGAACACTGAAGCTTTCTTT

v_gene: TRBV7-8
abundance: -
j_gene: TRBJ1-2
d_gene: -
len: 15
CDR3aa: CASSPLRQTNYGYTF
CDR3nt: TGTGCCAGCAGCCCTCTCAGGCAGACCAACTATGGCTACACCTTC

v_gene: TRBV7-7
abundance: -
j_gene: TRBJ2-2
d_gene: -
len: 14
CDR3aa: CASSSNPNTGELFF
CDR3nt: TGTGCCAGCAGCTCAAATCCGAACACCGGGGAGCTGTTTTTT

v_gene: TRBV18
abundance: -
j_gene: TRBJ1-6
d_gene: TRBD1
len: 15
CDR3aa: CASSPTGGENSPLHF
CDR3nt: TGTGCCAGCTCACCGACAGGGGGCGAGAATTCACCCCTCCACTTT

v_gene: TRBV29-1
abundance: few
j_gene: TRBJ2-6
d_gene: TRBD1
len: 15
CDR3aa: CSVGTGMGGANVLTF
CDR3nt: TGCAGCGTCGGGACAGGGATGGGAGGGGCCAACGTCCTGACTTTC

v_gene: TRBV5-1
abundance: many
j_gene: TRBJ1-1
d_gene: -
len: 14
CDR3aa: CASSWDIVNTEAFF
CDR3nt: TGCGCCAGCAGCTGGGACATCGTGAACACTGAAGCTTTCTTT

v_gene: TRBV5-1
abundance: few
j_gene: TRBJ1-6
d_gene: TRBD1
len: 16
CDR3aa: CASSLRGQGYNSPLHF
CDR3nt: TGCGCCAGCAGCTTGAGGGGACAGGGGTATAATTCACCCCTCCACTTT

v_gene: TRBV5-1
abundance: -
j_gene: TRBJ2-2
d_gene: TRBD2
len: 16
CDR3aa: CASSLLTSGRTGELFF
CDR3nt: TGCGCCAGCAGCTTGTTAACTAGCGGGAGGACCGGGGAGCTGTTTTTT

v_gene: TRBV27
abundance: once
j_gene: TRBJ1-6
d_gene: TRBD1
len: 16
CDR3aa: CASSLIWDRGNSPLHF
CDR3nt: TGTGCCAGCAGTTTAATCTGGGACAGAGGAAATTCACCCCTCCACTTT

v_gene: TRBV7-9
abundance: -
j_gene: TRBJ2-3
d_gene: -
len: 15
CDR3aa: CASTISGADTDTQYF
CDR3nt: TGTGCCAGCACCATCTCAGGGGCAGACACAGATACGCAGTATTTT

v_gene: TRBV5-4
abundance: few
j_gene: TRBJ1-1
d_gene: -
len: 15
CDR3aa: CASFLSSGRDTEAFF
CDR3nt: TGTGCCAGCTTTCTATCATCAGGGAGGGACACTGAAGCTTTCTTT

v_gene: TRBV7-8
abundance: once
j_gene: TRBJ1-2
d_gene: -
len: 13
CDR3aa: CASSLVGSGGYTF
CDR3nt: TGTGCCAGCAGCTTAGTCGGAAGCGGTGGCTACACCTTC

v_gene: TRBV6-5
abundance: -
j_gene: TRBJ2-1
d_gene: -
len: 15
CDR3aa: CASSYGRVAYNEQFF
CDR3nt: TGTGCCAGCAGTTACGGGCGGGTGGCGTACAATGAGCAGTTCTTC

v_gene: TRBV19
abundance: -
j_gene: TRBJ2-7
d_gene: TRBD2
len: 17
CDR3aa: CASSISGTSGSSYEQYF
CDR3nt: TGTGCCAGTAGTATCTCGGGGACTAGCGGGAGCTCCTACGAGCAGTACTTC

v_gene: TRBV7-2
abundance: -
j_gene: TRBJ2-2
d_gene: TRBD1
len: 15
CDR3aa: CASSLGQVGTGELFF
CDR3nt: TGTGCCAGCAGCTTGGGACAGGTTGGCACCGGGGAGCTGTTTTTT

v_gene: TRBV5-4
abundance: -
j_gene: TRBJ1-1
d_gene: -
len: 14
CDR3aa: CASSLPVVNTEAFF
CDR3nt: TGTGCCAGCAGCTTACCAGTGGTAAACACTGAAGCTTTCTTT

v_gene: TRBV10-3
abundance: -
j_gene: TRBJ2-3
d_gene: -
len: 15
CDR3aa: CAISVFGTSTDTQYF
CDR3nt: TGTGCCATCAGTGTCTTCGGGACTAGCACAGATACGCAGTATTTT

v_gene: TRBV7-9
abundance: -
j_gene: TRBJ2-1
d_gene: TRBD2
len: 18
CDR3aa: CASSLADRASGRGNEQFF
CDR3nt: TGTGCCAGCAGCTTAGCGGATAGGGCTAGCGGGAGGGGCAATGAGCAGTTCTTC

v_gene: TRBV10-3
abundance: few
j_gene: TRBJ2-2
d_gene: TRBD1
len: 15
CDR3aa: CASYPGGGDTGELFF
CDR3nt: TGTGCCAGTTACCCAGGGGGCGGTGACACCGGGGAGCTGTTTTTT

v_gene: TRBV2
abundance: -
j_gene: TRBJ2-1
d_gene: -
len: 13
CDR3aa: CASSARFGNEQFF
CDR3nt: TGTGCCAGCAGTGCCAGGTTCGGAAATGAGCAGTTCTTC

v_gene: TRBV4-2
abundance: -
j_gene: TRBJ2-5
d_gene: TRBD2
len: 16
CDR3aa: CASSQEIGGGAETQYF
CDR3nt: TGTGCCAGCAGCCAAGAAATCGGCGGGGGGGCGGAGACCCAGTACTTC

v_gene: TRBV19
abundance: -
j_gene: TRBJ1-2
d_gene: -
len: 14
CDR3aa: CASKPGHTNYGYTF
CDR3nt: TGTGCCAGTAAACCGGGACACACTAACTATGGCTACACCTTC

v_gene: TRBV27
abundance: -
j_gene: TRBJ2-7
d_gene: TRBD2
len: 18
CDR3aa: CASSFLAGSLMSSYEQYF
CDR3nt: TGTGCCAGCAGTTTCCTAGCGGGGAGTCTTATGAGCTCCTACGAGCAGTACTTC

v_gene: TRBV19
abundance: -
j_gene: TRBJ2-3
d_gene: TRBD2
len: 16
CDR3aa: CASSILAGGLTDTQYF
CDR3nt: TGTGCCAGTAGTATCTTAGCGGGGGGCCTCACAGATACGCAGTATTTT

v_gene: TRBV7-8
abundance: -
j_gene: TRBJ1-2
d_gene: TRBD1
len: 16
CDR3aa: CASSLDETGTPGGYTF
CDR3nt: TGTGCCAGCAGCTTAGATGAGACAGGGACTCCGGGCGGCTACACCTTC

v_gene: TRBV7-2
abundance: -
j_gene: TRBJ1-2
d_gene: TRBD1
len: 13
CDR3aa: CASSSTGLNGYTF
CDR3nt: TGTGCCAGCAGCTCGACAGGGTTGAATGGCTACACCTTC

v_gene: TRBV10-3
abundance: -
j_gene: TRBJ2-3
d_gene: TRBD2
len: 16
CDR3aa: CAISEPTSGSTDTQYF
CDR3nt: TGTGCCATCAGTGAGCCGACTAGCGGTAGCACAGATACGCAGTATTTT

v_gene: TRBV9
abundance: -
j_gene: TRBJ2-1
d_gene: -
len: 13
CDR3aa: CASSRPPYNEQFF
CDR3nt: TGTGCCAGCAGCCGTCCCCCCTACAATGAGCAGTTCTTC

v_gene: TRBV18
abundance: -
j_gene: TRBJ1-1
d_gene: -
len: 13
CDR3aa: CASSPPSPYLAFF
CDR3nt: TGTGCCAGCTCACCACCGTCTCCGTATCTGGCTTTCTTT

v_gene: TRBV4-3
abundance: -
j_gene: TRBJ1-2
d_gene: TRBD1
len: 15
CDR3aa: CASSPGTGGDYGYTF
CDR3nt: TGCGCCAGCAGCCCTGGGACAGGGGGGGACTATGGCTACACCTTC

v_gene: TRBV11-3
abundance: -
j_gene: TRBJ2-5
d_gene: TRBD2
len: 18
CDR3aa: CASSLGVLAGGAQETQYF
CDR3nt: TGTGCCAGCAGCTTAGGGGTACTAGCGGGAGGTGCGCAAGAGACCCAGTACTTC

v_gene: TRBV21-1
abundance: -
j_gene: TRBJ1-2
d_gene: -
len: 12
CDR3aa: CASRESDYGYTF
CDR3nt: TGTGCCAGCAGGGAAAGCGATTATGGCTACACCTTC

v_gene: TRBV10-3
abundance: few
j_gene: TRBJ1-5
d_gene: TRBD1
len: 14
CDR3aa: CAISEVTGDQPQHF
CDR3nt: TGTGCCATCAGTGAAGTCACAGGGGATCAGCCCCAGCATTTT

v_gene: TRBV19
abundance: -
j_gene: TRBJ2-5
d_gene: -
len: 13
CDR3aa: CASSIDGRETQYF
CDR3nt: TGTGCCAGTAGTATAGATGGGAGAGAGACCCAGTACTTC

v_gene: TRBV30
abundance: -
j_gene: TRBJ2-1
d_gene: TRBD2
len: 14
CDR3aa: CAGRLAGTYNEQFF
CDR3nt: TGTGCCGGGAGACTAGCGGGTACGTACAATGAGCAGTTCTTC

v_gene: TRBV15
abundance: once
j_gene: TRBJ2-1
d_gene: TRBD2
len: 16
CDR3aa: CATTRSGTRDNNEQFF
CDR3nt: TGTGCCACCACCAGATCCGGGACTAGAGATAACAATGAGCAGTTCTTC

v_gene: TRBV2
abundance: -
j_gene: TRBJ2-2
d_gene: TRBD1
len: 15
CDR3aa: CASSVDRPTGGELFF
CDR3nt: TGTGCCAGCAGCGTGGACAGGCCCACCGGAGGGGAGCTGTTTTTT

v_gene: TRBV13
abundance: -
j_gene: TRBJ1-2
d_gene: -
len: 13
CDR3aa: CASSLRGDYGYTF
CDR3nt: TGTGCCAGCAGCCTCAGGGGTGACTATGGCTACACCTTC

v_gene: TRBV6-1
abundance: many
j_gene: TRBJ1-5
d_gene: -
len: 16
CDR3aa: CASSEAGSRGRQPQHF
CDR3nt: TGTGCCAGCAGTGAAGCGGGATCAAGGGGCCGTCAGCCCCAGCATTTT

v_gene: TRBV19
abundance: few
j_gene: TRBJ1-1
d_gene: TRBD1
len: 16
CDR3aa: CASSIALGTGEAEAFF
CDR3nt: TGTGCCAGTAGTATAGCCCTAGGGACAGGGGAGGCTGAAGCTTTCTTT